The TCR beta chain described here comes from a study of T cell responses to AZD1222 COVID-19 vaccine. Study context: Researchers grouped second doses given at about 4 or about 12 weeks into one pool. Study results and caveats: Females outnumbered males among donors, who were mostly white British; clonal diversity was possibly underestimated. Regions 160-218 and 743-854 held dominance among vaccine-associated CD4 TCRs, which spanned spike.

A remark on this clone: Its matching antigen is unknown.

Trimming took 3 bases from V and 4 from J, leaving 10 bases between them. Germline V gives CDR1 KGHSH, CDR2 LQKENI. The CDR3 consists of 14 residues. Using immunoSEQ multiplex PCR, the repertoire was profiled, and TCRdb retains in-frame clones only, with some absent. Of about 93,000 clones in the sample, 65% to 90% are singletons; the top ten hold 5.5% to 7%. Sample: peripheral blood, taken on day 0 of AZD1222 vaccination. The chain is built from TRBV18 and TRBJ2-1; D is tentatively TRBD1 or TRBD2 (5 bases each). The TCR was taken from an adult in good health. CDR3 loop: CASSPGTVYNEQFF. The CDR3 DNA reads TGTGCCAGCTCACCGGGGACGGTATACAATGAGCAGTTCTTC.